This TCR beta chain is from a study of T cells in localized non-small cell lung cancer. General study findings and limits: Tumor samples were not multi-region, leaving intratumor heterogeneity unexcluded. Uninvolved adjacent lung showed the highest T cell clonality, exceeding tumor.

Data came from immunoSEQ multiplex PCR; TCRdb stores just in-frame clones and leaves some out. In the table there are 75,000 to 80,000 clones, 70% to 90% of which are singletons. A remark on this clone: Its cognate antigen is unknown.

Trimming left V 2 bases short and J 4 bases short, with 8 bases between. CDR3 length equals 13 residues. The germline CDR1 and CDR2 sequences are MNHEY and SVGAGI. This specimen consisted of peripheral blood, obtained before any cancer treatment. The rearrangement uses TRBV6-5 and TRBJ2-5, with D possibly matching TRBD2 (6 bases). The clonotype originates from a woman aged 40-75 years with stage I squamous cell lung carcinoma. The CDR3 nucleotides are TGTGCCAGCAGTTACGGGAGGCGAGAGACCCAGTACTTC. This translates into CASSYGRRETQYF.